Below are 8 T cell receptor beta chains sequenced from a single sample in a study of T cell responses to AZD1222 COVID-19 vaccine. Method: immunoSEQ multiplex PCR; TCRdb's copy keeps in-frame clones and lacks some. The sample has roughly 140,000 clones; around nine tenths are singletons. The material was peripheral blood, obtained on day 0 of AZD1222 vaccination. All receptors come from an adult in good health.

This chain links TRBV2 with TRBJ2-7; 8 bases map to TRBD2. J was trimmed by 0 bases and V by 8 bases; bases with no gene match: 3. The CDR3 is made up of 13 amino acids. Germline CDR1 and CDR2: SNHLY and FYNNEI. The CDR3 DNA reads TGTGCCAGCTGCGGGACTAGCTCCTACGAGCAGTACTTC. Encoded protein: CASCGTSSYEQYF. The full variable domain, rest sourced from reference TRBV2 and TRBJ2-7, is EPEVTQTPSHQVTQMGQEVILRCVPISNHLYFYWYRQILGQKVEFLVSFYNNEISEKSEIFDDQFSVERPDGSNFTLKIRSTKLEDSAMYFCASCGTSSYEQYFGPGTRLTVT.

J is TRBJ1-5 and V is TRBV6-4; no clear D gene. CDR1 and CDR2 (germline): MRHNA, SNTAGT. This CDR3 has 13 amino acids. V was shortened by 6 bases and J by 6 bases, with 12 bases between the two germline ends. This CDR3 reads CASSPRGGQPQHF. The CDR3 DNA reads TGTGCCAGCAGCCCTAGAGGAGGTCAGCCCCAGCATTTT.

The V call is TRBV6-1, the J call TRBJ1-5; D gene uncertain. The CDR3 contains 17 residues. Germline lookup yields CDR1 MNHNS and CDR2 SASEGT. Between the trimmed V and J ends, which lost 0 bases and 2 bases, there was a span of 14 bases. CDR3 sequence (DNA): TGTGCCAGCAGTGAAGCTATCTTATACGGAGGCAATCAGCCCCAGCATTTT. Protein sequence: CASSEAILYGGNQPQHF.

The V and J genes are TRBV7-9 and TRBJ2-2, with TRBD2 matching 10 bases. J gave up 7 bases and V 2 bases, and 7 bases lay outside the gene matches. Germline V gene data show CDR1 as SEHNR and CDR2 as FQNEAQ (reference sequence). This CDR3 is 16 amino acids long. CDR3 amino acids: CASSLTPSGRHGELFF. The CDR3 coding sequence is TGTGCCAGCAGCTTAACTCCTAGCGGGAGACACGGGGAGCTGTTTTTT.

This sequence joins TRBV19 and TRBJ1-2; 8 bases fit TRBD1. After removal of 6 bases from V and 5 bases from J, the junction contained 14 bases not matched to a gene. This CDR3 has 16 amino acids. The V gene's germline CDR1 is LNHDA and CDR2 SQIVND (reference sequence). This CDR3 reads CASRTPRTGSGYGYTF. CDR3 DNA sequence: TGTGCCAGTAGGACGCCGCGGACAGGGTCTGGGTATGGCTACACCTTC.

The J gene is TRBJ2-2, the V gene TRBV19, with 8 bases aligning to TRBD1. The CDR3 loop spans 15 amino acids. V shed 6 bases, J shed 4 bases, and the junction held 7 bases outside the gene matches. CDR1 is LNHDA and CDR2 is SQIVND in the germline V gene (reference sequence). The DNA of the CDR3 is TGTGCCAGTAGGCTCGACAGGGGCGTCACCGGGGAGCTGTTTTTT. Translating it yields CASRLDRGVTGELFF. Supplemented by reference TRBV19 and TRBJ2-2, the full variable domain reads DGGITQSPKYLFRKEGQNVTLSCEQNLNHDAMYWYRQDPGQGLRLIYYSQIVNDFQKGDIAEGYSVSREKKESFPLTVTSAQKNPTAFYLCASRLDRGVTGELFFGEGSRLTVL.

The chain uses TRBV6-1 and TRBJ1-3; D is uncertain. This CDR3 has 17 residues. With 4 bases removed from V and 0 bases from J, the gap between germline ends came to 16 bases. Germline V gene lookup returns CDR1 MNHNS and CDR2 SASEGT. DNA of the CDR3: TGTGCCAGCAGTGTCACTCCCAGCGGTACCTCTGGAAACACCATATATTTT. Amino acid sequence: CASSVTPSGTSGNTIYF.

J is TRBJ1-2 and V is TRBV20-1; 9 bases agree with TRBD1. Germline V gene data show CDR1 as DFQATT and CDR2 as SNEGSKA (reference sequence). This CDR3 contains 14 residues. V dropped 6 bases and J dropped 10; count of bases not matched to a gene: 15. The CDR3 nucleotides are TGCAGTGCGAGTACACCGGGACAGGGTTTTCTCTACACCTTC. Protein sequence: CSASTPGQGFLYTF.